This TCR beta chain was found in a study of CD8+CD57+ T cells in acquired aplastic anemia (dated by TCRdb to the late 2010s). In the study overall: A mean of roughly 2.9 ug of DNA, ranging from roughly 0.19 to 27.4 ug, was extracted from sorted CD4+ and CD8+ cells. CD8+CD57+ expansion was defined as a frequency above the mean frequency observed in healthy subjects. Here is what the overall study found, with its caveats: Between patients and healthy controls, no significant difference in CD8+ Simpson's diversity was found (P=0.060). Over 25 CD8+ CDR3 sequences were found in both patients and controls but appeared to be highly expressed in patients and within the immunodominant clones of the patients.

From the cysteine up to the phenylalanine, the CDR3 has a length of 16 residues. Just the 48-base CDR3 DNA is kept, in frame starting at base 1. For CDR1 and CDR2, the germline V gene lists ENHRY and SYGVKD. V is cut back by 4 bases and J by 0 bases, with 2 bases in the junction unmatched. TCR beta VDJ combination and CDR3 sequence profiling used genomic DNA as the template. TCR repertoire sequencing was run on an Illumina HiSeq 2000. As for the authors' bioinformatics: TRBV/TRBJ rearrangement plots, CDR3 size and DJ length profiles, and Simpson's diversity index were used to assess repertoires. The immunodominant clone was defined as the most abundant DNA sequence in deep sequencing data. CDR3 amino acid sequences were checked for sharing between subjects and were compared against published repertoires and the VDJdb database. TCRdb cleaned the public reads at Q25 with fastp, built clones with MiXCR and kept in-frame beta chains. Rows are unified per CDR3 protein, each entry keeping the most common DNA and genes. The V and J calls, along with clone size, are taken from TCRdb and not from the paper's own processing. For this sample the table gives approximately 160,000 distinct CDR3 sequences, of which approximately 44% were detected only once. 2.5% to 3.5% of the sample comes from the top ten.

The patients picked for sequencing were ones in whom flow cytometry had shown an expansion of CD8+CD57+ cells. Every patient had severe acquired aplastic anemia, diagnosed using the International Study of Aplastic Anemia and Agranulocytosis and Camitta criteria. No therapy had been received by the patients at the time of blood sampling. TCR repertoires of sorted CD4+ and CD8+ blood T cells from severe aplastic anemia patients and healthy subjects were deep-sequenced in the study. Patients were enrolled under clinicaltrials.gov protocols 00001620, 01623167, 00001397, 00071045, 00081523 and 00961064 in the USA. Ficoll-Paque density gradient centrifugation was used to isolate peripheral blood mononuclear cells. CD4+ and CD8+ T cells were sorted by FACS or magnetic beads before DNA extraction. To note about this clonotype: It lacks a known antigen. Base qualities are not at hand, and no much larger clone is one base apart.

The chain employs TRBV10-3 and TRBJ2-1; TRBD1 lines up with 11 middle nucleotides. The TCR was taken from a human donor with aplastic anemia. The sequenced sample consisted of sorted CD4+, CD8+, or CD8+CD57+ T cells (not recorded which) from PBMCs. In nucleotide form, the sequence is TGTGCCATCAGTGGGGGGACAGGGGGCTCCTACAATGAGCAGTTCTTC. The encoded protein is CAISGGTGGSYNEQFF.